These T cell receptor beta chains were read from a single sample in a study of blood T cell repertoires in COVID-19. Only in-frame clones appear in the TCRdb table, and some are missing; sequencing was by immunoSEQ multiplex PCR. Of around 84,000 clones in the sample, about 78% are singletons; the top ten hold about a third. Input material: peripheral blood. These receptors originate from a man between 60 and 70 years old with COVID-19, enrolled during active disease. CDR3s leave out the opening cysteine and the closing phenylalanine or tryptophan. Fields, in order: D gene, J gene, V gene, CDR3 protein. D genes are given only for firm matches.

d_gene: NA
j_gene: TRBJ1-6
v_gene: TRBV5-4
CDR3aa: ASTTESQNGSPLH

d_gene: TRBD1
j_gene: TRBJ2-7
v_gene: TRBV6-5
CDR3aa: ASSFSGTGVYEQY

d_gene: TRBD1
j_gene: TRBJ1-2
v_gene: TRBV5-6
CDR3aa: ASRPDRLNYGYT

d_gene: TRBD2
j_gene: TRBJ2-3
v_gene: TRBV4-2
CDR3aa: ASSQETSGSIDTQY

d_gene: NA
j_gene: TRBJ2-5
v_gene: TRBV3-1/TRBV3-2
CDR3aa: ASSHLTNQETQY

d_gene: TRBD1
j_gene: TRBJ2-1
v_gene: TRBV3-1/TRBV3-2
CDR3aa: ASSQGRGLGTYNEQF

d_gene: TRBD2
j_gene: TRBJ2-5
v_gene: TRBV19
CDR3aa: ASSSWGRDETQY

d_gene: NA
j_gene: TRBJ2-7
v_gene: TRBV10-3
CDR3aa: AISALLTGKSYEQY

d_gene: TRBD2
j_gene: TRBJ2-5
v_gene: TRBV19
CDR3aa: ASSIVRVAGVVADRKETQY

d_gene: NA
j_gene: TRBJ2-7
v_gene: TRBV9
CDR3aa: ASSVRQSDEQY

d_gene: NA
j_gene: TRBJ1-2
v_gene: TRBV3-1/TRBV3-2
CDR3aa: ASSQGPGPVNYGYT

d_gene: NA
j_gene: TRBJ2-7
v_gene: TRBV5-1
CDR3aa: ASSPPLAYEQY

d_gene: TRBD1
j_gene: TRBJ1-2
v_gene: TRBV6-5
CDR3aa: ASSSSTGDYGYT

d_gene: NA
j_gene: TRBJ2-7
v_gene: TRBV3-1/TRBV3-2
CDR3aa: ASSQARGSYEQY

d_gene: TRBD1
j_gene: TRBJ2-7
v_gene: TRBV10-3
CDR3aa: AIGDPGQGIPYEQY

d_gene: NA
j_gene: TRBJ2-3
v_gene: TRBV19
CDR3aa: ASTGPRGDTQY

d_gene: TRBD2
j_gene: TRBJ2-5
v_gene: TRBV4-2
CDR3aa: ASSPGLAGKPMKETQY

d_gene: NA
j_gene: TRBJ2-1
v_gene: TRBV5-6
CDR3aa: ASSLGEVYNEQF

d_gene: TRBD1
j_gene: TRBJ2-7
v_gene: TRBV10-1
CDR3aa: ASSDWTGSYEQY

d_gene: TRBD1
j_gene: TRBJ2-5
v_gene: TRBV7-9
CDR3aa: ASSPQTGAQETQY

d_gene: TRBD2
j_gene: TRBJ2-1
v_gene: TRBV6-2/TRBV6-3
CDR3aa: ASSNGLANEQF

d_gene: NA
j_gene: TRBJ1-1
v_gene: TRBV27
CDR3aa: ASSFRQSQNTEAF

d_gene: TRBD1
j_gene: TRBJ1-6
v_gene: TRBV3-1/TRBV3-2
CDR3aa: ASSPISGRDRGPFYNSPLH

d_gene: NA
j_gene: TRBJ1-3
v_gene: TRBV3-1/TRBV3-2
CDR3aa: ASSRRVQDPNTIY

d_gene: NA
j_gene: TRBJ2-7
v_gene: TRBV4-1
CDR3aa: ASSQVQRSYEQY

d_gene: TRBD1
j_gene: TRBJ2-5
v_gene: TRBV2
CDR3aa: ASTGTAQETQY

d_gene: NA
j_gene: TRBJ1-1
v_gene: TRBV7-9
CDR3aa: ASSADRLMNTEAF

d_gene: NA
j_gene: TRBJ1-5
v_gene: TRBV6-2/TRBV6-3
CDR3aa: ASSPGQRNQPQH

d_gene: TRBD1
j_gene: TRBJ1-2
v_gene: TRBV7-8
CDR3aa: ASSRGGSAGYT

d_gene: NA
j_gene: TRBJ1-2
v_gene: TRBV21-1
CDR3aa: ASSNSDRLSGYT

d_gene: NA
j_gene: TRBJ1-3
v_gene: TRBV6-5
CDR3aa: ASSREISSGNTIY